Listed below are T cell receptor beta chains from one sample, sequenced in a study of shared clonotypes between healthy human individuals. Sequencing used immunoSEQ multiplex PCR; TCRdb keeps in-frame clones, though not all of them. This sample carries roughly 300,000 clones, 80% to 90% of them seen once, and the ten largest clones take around 15%. Sequenced input: memory CD8+ T cells sorted from blood. The receptors here all came from a man between 18 and 29 years old in good health. CDR3s include the opening cysteine and the closing phenylalanine or tryptophan. Fields, in order: clone size, V gene, D gene, J gene, CDR3 protein, CDR3 DNA. A D gene is named only where the DNA matches it firmly. Clone size, where shown, is once, few, many, or a class for clones that have expanded.

size: NA; V: TRBV4-3; D: TRBD2; J: TRBJ2-7; CDR3: CASSQTGTSASYEQYF; DNA: TGCGCCAGCAGCCAAACCGGGACTAGCGCATCCTACGAGCAGTACTTC
size: NA; V: TRBV27; D: TRBD1; J: TRBJ2-3; CDR3: CASRDSNTDTQYF; DNA: TGTGCCAGTCGGGACAGCAACACAGATACGCAGTATTTT
size: NA; V: TRBV5-1; D: NA; J: TRBJ1-3; CDR3: CASSPGADSRSGNTIYF; DNA: TGCGCCAGCAGCCCCGGGGCCGACAGTCGCTCTGGAAACACCATATATTTT
size: NA; V: TRBV6-5; D: NA; J: TRBJ2-1; CDR3: CASSYESTSYNEQFF; DNA: TGTGCCAGCAGTTATGAGAGCACATCCTACAATGAGCAGTTCTTC
size: NA; V: TRBV15; D: NA; J: TRBJ2-1; CDR3: CATSRDYYGDGDNEQFF; DNA: TGTGCCACCAGCAGAGACTATTATGGGGACGGCGACAATGAGCAGTTCTTC
size: NA; V: TRBV7-6; D: NA; J: TRBJ2-3; CDR3: CASSLVGGTDTQYF; DNA: TGTGCCAGCAGCTTAGTAGGAGGCACAGATACGCAGTATTTT
size: NA; V: TRBV7-3; D: NA; J: TRBJ2-7; CDR3: CASSLNGGPSEQYF; DNA: TGTGCCAGCAGCCTCAACGGAGGGCCTTCCGAGCAGTACTTC
size: NA; V: TRBV5-6; D: NA; J: TRBJ2-5; CDR3: CASSLAWQGQETQYF; DNA: TGTGCCAGCAGCTTGGCCTGGCAGGGTCAAGAGACCCAGTACTTC
size: NA; V: TRBV28; D: NA; J: TRBJ2-7; CDR3: CASSYSGVPYEQYF; DNA: TGTGCCAGCAGTTATTCTGGTGTACCCTACGAGCAGTACTTC
size: NA; V: TRBV19; D: NA; J: TRBJ1-2; CDR3: CASRPGSGYGYTF; DNA: TGTGCCAGTAGGCCGGGGTCTGGCTATGGCTACACCTTC
size: NA; V: TRBV7-8; D: TRBD2; J: TRBJ2-1; CDR3: CASSVGSGGASYNEQFF; DNA: TGTGCCAGCAGCGTCGGTTCGGGGGGGGCCTCCTACAATGAGCAGTTCTTC
size: NA; V: TRBV29-1; D: NA; J: TRBJ2-1; CDR3: CSVKPSSYNEQFF; DNA: TGCAGCGTCAAGCCCAGCTCCTACAATGAGCAGTTCTTC
size: few; V: TRBV14; D: NA; J: TRBJ1-2; CDR3: CASSRPEGGLCRNYGYTF; DNA: TGTGCCAGCAGCCGGCCTGAAGGGGGGCTATGCCGGAACTATGGCTACACCTTC
size: NA; V: TRBV7-2; D: NA; J: TRBJ2-6; CDR3: CASSLVYWTASSGANVLTF; DNA: TGTGCCAGCAGCTTAGTTTATTGGACAGCCTCCTCTGGGGCCAACGTCCTGACTTTC
size: NA; V: TRBV4-1; D: TRBD1; J: TRBJ2-2; CDR3: CASSQVDRANTGELFF; DNA: TGCGCCAGCAGCCAAGTTGACAGGGCTAACACCGGGGAGCTGTTTTTT
size: NA; V: TRBV29-1; D: NA; J: TRBJ2-7; CDR3: CSVEDPGTTRYEQYF; DNA: TGCAGCGTTGAAGACCCCGGGACAACCCGCTACGAGCAGTACTTC
size: NA; V: TRBV9; D: TRBD2; J: TRBJ2-2; CDR3: CASSTSTSGRNTGELFF; DNA: TGTGCCAGCAGCACCTCTACTAGCGGGAGGAACACCGGGGAGCTGTTTTTT
size: once; V: TRBV9; D: NA; J: TRBJ1-2; CDR3: CASSDGRGYTF; DNA: TGTGCCAGCAGCGACGGCCGGGGCTACACCTTC
size: NA; V: TRBV25-1; D: NA; J: TRBJ2-1; CDR3: CASSAPLQENEQFF; DNA: TGTGCCAGCAGTGCCCCCCTACAGGAGAATGAGCAGTTCTTC
size: NA; V: TRBV9; D: NA; J: TRBJ2-7; CDR3: CASSVEPPSENYEQYF; DNA: TGTGCCAGCAGCGTAGAGCCCCCTAGCGAAAACTACGAGCAGTACTTC
size: few; V: TRBV19; D: TRBD1; J: TRBJ1-5; CDR3: CATRDRVLNQPQHF; DNA: TGTGCCACCCGGGACAGGGTCCTCAATCAGCCCCAGCATTTT
size: many; V: TRBV28; D: NA; J: TRBJ2-7; CDR3: CASQFETRSDEQYF; DNA: TGTGCCAGTCAATTCGAAACCCGCAGTGACGAGCAGTACTTC
size: NA; V: TRBV5-6; D: NA; J: TRBJ2-5; CDR3: CASSPQSQETQYF; DNA: TGTGCCAGCAGCCCCCAGTCACAAGAGACCCAGTACTTC
size: once; V: TRBV30; D: TRBD2; J: TRBJ2-2; CDR3: CAWSTRAGANTGELFF; DNA: TGTGCCTGGAGCACCAGGGCGGGAGCGAACACCGGGGAGCTGTTTTTT
size: NA; V: TRBV9; D: TRBD1; J: TRBJ1-1; CDR3: CASSVAGEGANTEAFF; DNA: TGTGCCAGCAGCGTAGCAGGTGAGGGGGCGAACACTGAAGCTTTCTTT
size: NA; V: TRBV5-1; D: NA; J: TRBJ2-7; CDR3: CASSSSWDGTWEQYF; DNA: TGCGCCAGCAGCTCCTCATGGGACGGGACGTGGGAGCAGTACTTC
size: NA; V: TRBV28; D: NA; J: TRBJ1-5; CDR3: CASRLNLPDSYNQPQHF; DNA: TGTGCCAGCAGACTAAACCTCCCGGACAGCTACAATCAGCCCCAGCATTTT